The 5 T cell receptor beta chains in this list originate from one sample, sequenced in a study of shared clonotypes between healthy human individuals. TCRdb's table, derived via immunoSEQ multiplex PCR, lists solely in-frame clones and lacks some. The sample carries about 1 million clones, around 76% recorded once. Sequenced sample: memory CD4+ T cells sorted from blood. Subset: CD45RA-negative fraction. Receptor source: a man aged 18 to 29 in good health.

The chain combines TRBV9 with TRBJ2-5; D may be TRBD2 (6 bases). V was shortened by 4 bases and J by 5 bases, with 12 bases between the two germline ends. This CDR3 contains 13 residues. In germline, CDR1 is SGDLS, CDR2 YYNGEE. CDR3 sequence: CASSFSEGETQYF. The CDR3, as DNA: TGTGCCAGCAGCTTCTCGGAGGGGGAGACCCAGTACTTC.

A note on this clone: This specimen includes other DNA sequences encoding the same CDR3. The gene calls are TRBV6-5 and TRBJ2-1; 8 bases are shared with TRBD2. Germline CDR1 reads MNHEY; CDR2 reads SVGAGI. This CDR3 comprises 15 residues. Trimming removed 6 bases from V and 2 bases from J; junction bases left unmatched: 6. The DNA of the CDR3 is TGTGCCAGCAGCGTTCTAGCGGGCGCCTACAATGAGCAGTTCTTC. It translates to CASSVLAGAYNEQFF.

The J gene is TRBJ1-5, the V gene TRBV5-1; D gene unclear. The germline V gene has CDR1 SGHRS and CDR2 YFSETQ. V lost 0 bases to trimming and J lost 0 bases, with 7 bases between them. CDR3 size: 15 residues. The CDR3 nucleotides are TGCGCCAGCAGCTTGGTGTCGGGTAGCAATCAGCCCCAGCATTTT. Protein product: CASSLVSGSNQPQHF.

The rearrangement joins TRBV5-4 to TRBJ2-1, with 8 bases fitting TRBD2. Germline V lookup: CDR1 SGHNT, CDR2 YYREEE (reference sequence). V trimming: 0 bases; J trimming: 4 bases; junction bases outside the gene matches: 9. This CDR3 region has 17 residues. The CDR3 protein is CASSLGGTRGTYNEQFF. For the CDR3, the DNA is TGTGCCAGCAGCTTGGGTGGGACTAGGGGGACATACAATGAGCAGTTCTTC.

J is TRBJ2-5 and V is TRBV19, with D perhaps TRBD1 or TRBD2 (5 bases each). CDR1 and CDR2 from the germline V gene are LNHDA and SQIVND (reference sequence). Trimming removed 0 bases from V and 5 bases from J, with 10 bases in between. This CDR3 has 14 residues. CDR3 DNA: TGTGCCAGTAGTATAGATGGGGGTGGGGAGACCCAGTACTTC. Residues: CASSIDGGGETQYF.